This is a list of T cell receptor beta chains from one sample in a study of shared clonotypes between healthy human individuals. The table came from immunoSEQ multiplex PCR; TCRdb's copy has only in-frame clones and leaves some out. The sample has 2 million to 2.5 million clones, 92% seen once. The sample consisted of naive CD4+ T cells from PBMCs. The receptors originated from a man aged 18 to 35 in good health. Some clones in this sample may be carry-over from other donors' samples. CDR3s include the opening cysteine and the closing phenylalanine or tryptophan. D genes are given only for firm matches. Clone sizes are given selectively: once, few, many, or a class where the clone is expanded.

TRBJ1-3 TRBV4-2 NA NA TGTGCCAGCAGCCAAGAGGGGGGGCAGGGATCTGGAAACACCATATATTTT CASSQEGGQGSGNTIYF
TRBJ2-2 TRBV9 TRBD2 NA TGTGCCAGCAGCTTACGGGGACTAGGGGGGCCCGGGGAGCTGTTTTTT CASSLRGLGGPGELFF
TRBJ2-2 TRBV19 TRBD1 NA TGTGCCAGTAGTATAAGGACAGGGTTCCCCGGGGAGCTGTTTTTT CASSIRTGFPGELFF
TRBJ2-3 TRBV9 NA NA TGTGCCAGCAGCCAACCGCAGGGGAGGAGAGATACGCAGTATTTT CASSQPQGRRDTQYF
TRBJ2-1 TRBV18 TRBD2 NA TGTGCCAGCTCCAGCCTCGGGAGGGCAGGAATCCATGAGCAGTTCTTC CASSSLGRAGIHEQFF
TRBJ2-1 TRBV5-1 TRBD1 NA TGCGCCAGCAGCCCAGGGGGCTCCTACAATGAGCAGTTCTTC CASSPGGSYNEQFF
TRBJ2-2 TRBV7-9 NA NA TGTGCCAGCAGCGTCCGGGCCACGAACACCGGGGAGCTGTTTTTT CASSVRATNTGELFF
TRBJ2-7 TRBV28 NA NA TGTGCCAGCAGCCTCTCCGACTACGAGCAGTACTTC CASSLSDYEQYF
TRBJ2-3 TRBV18 TRBD2 NA TGTGCCAGCTCACTCCTAAGGACTAGCGGGATTACAGATACGCAGTATTTT CASSLLRTSGITDTQYF
TRBJ1-2 TRBV5-1 NA NA TGCGCCAGCAGCTTGGGGGGTAACTATGGCTACACCTTC CASSLGGNYGYTF
TRBJ2-6 TRBV6-4 NA NA TGTGCCAGCCGTAAATCTGGGGCCAACGTCCTGACTTTC CASRKSGANVLTF
TRBJ1-4 TRBV4-3 TRBD1 NA TGCGCCAGCAGCCAAGAAACGGGCGGAGGGACAGGTGAATCAACTAATGAAAAACTGTTTTTT CASSQETGGGTGESTNEKLFF
TRBJ1-1 TRBV5-1 TRBD1 NA TGCGCCAGCAGCTCGACGGGACAGGGGGCCTCGGCTGAAGCTTTCTTT CASSSTGQGASAEAFF
TRBJ1-2 TRBV30 NA NA TGTGCCTGGACACGAGCAGGGTTCAGCTATGGCTACACCTTC CAWTRAGFSYGYTF
TRBJ1-5 TRBV30 TRBD1 NA TGTGCCTGGAGTGTAAAACAGGGGCTAAGCAATCAGCCCCAGCATTTT CAWSVKQGLSNQPQHF
TRBJ1-3 TRBV2 NA once TGTGCCAGCAGTGGACGGGACTCCGTCTCTGGAAACACCATATATTTT CASSGRDSVSGNTIYF
TRBJ2-7 TRBV7-6 TRBD2 NA TGTGCCAGCAGCCAGACTAGCGGCTACGAGCAGTACTTC CASSQTSGYEQYF
TRBJ1-4 TRBV7-9 TRBD1 NA TGTGCCAGCAGCTCGGACAGGGTAGAAAAACTGTTTTTT CASSSDRVEKLFF
TRBJ2-1 TRBV19 TRBD1 NA TGTGCCAGTAGTATGGGGACAGTTTACAATGAGCAGTTCTTC CASSMGTVYNEQFF
TRBJ2-5 TRBV7-2 NA NA TGTGCCAGCAGCTTATGGTCTAGCGTCCAAGAGACCCAGTACTTC CASSLWSSVQETQYF
TRBJ2-2 TRBV11-1 TRBD2 NA TGTGCCAGCAGCTCTCGACTAGCGGGAGAATGGTCCGGGGAGCTGTTTTTT CASSSRLAGEWSGELFF
TRBJ2-2 TRBV27 TRBD2 NA TGTGCCAGCAGTCTGAAAGGACTAGCGGGAGGCATCACCGGGGAGCTGTTTTTT CASSLKGLAGGITGELFF
TRBJ1-4 TRBV5-1 NA NA TGCGCCAGCAGCTCCGTGGGGAATCCTAATGAAAAACTGTTTTTT CASSSVGNPNEKLFF
TRBJ1-2 TRBV19 NA NA TGTGCCAGTAGCCCCCTGAGGCCGAACTATGGCTACACCTTC CASSPLRPNYGYTF
TRBJ1-1 TRBV7-9 NA NA TGTGCCCTCGAGACGGCGTACACTGAAGCTTTCTTT CALETAYTEAFF
TRBJ2-1 TRBV7-2 NA NA TGTGCCAGCAGCCCTAGCAGGGGGGCCTACAATGAGCAGTTCTTC CASSPSRGAYNEQFF
TRBJ1-1 TRBV11-1 NA NA TGTGCCAGCAGCTTCCAAGCCGCTAGGGGAGGGGACACTGAAGCTTTCTTT CASSFQAARGGDTEAFF
TRBJ2-2 TRBV5-6 NA once TGTGCCAGCAGCTTGATGGGGGCCCGACCGAACACCGGGGAGCTGTTTTTT CASSLMGARPNTGELFF
TRBJ2-7 TRBV2 TRBD2 NA TGTGCCAGCATACTTGAGCCTAGCGGGAGCGAGCAGTACTTC CASILEPSGSEQYF
TRBJ1-2 TRBV7-2 NA NA TGTGCCAGCAGCTTATTAAGGGAAGGCTACACCTTC CASSLLREGYTF
TRBJ1-2 TRBV19 NA NA TGTGCCAGTAGTCAGGGACGGAACTATGGCTACACCTTC CASSQGRNYGYTF
TRBJ1-2 TRBV4-3 NA once TGCGCCAGCAGCCTCGGGGGGGGTCCTAACTATGGCTACACCTTC CASSLGGGPNYGYTF
TRBJ2-1 TRBV28 NA NA TGTGCCAGCAGTTTATTGGACGGGAGCACCTACAATGAGCAGTTCTTC CASSLLDGSTYNEQFF
TRBJ1-3 TRBV29-1 NA NA TGCAGCGTTAAAGGTTGGGCGGGAAACACCATATATTTT CSVKGWAGNTIYF
TRBJ2-5 TRBV7-3 NA NA TGTGCCAGCACCGAGGGTGGCAGGGGCCAAGAGACCCAGTACTTC CASTEGGRGQETQYF
TRBJ2-7 TRBV11-1 TRBD2 NA TGTGCCAGCAGCTTAGGGACTAGCGGGAGCTACGAGCAGTACTTC CASSLGTSGSYEQYF
TRBJ2-3 TRBV9 NA NA TGTGCCAGCAGCGCTGAGGTCACAGATACGCAGTATTTT CASSAEVTDTQYF
TRBJ1-2 TRBV6-1 NA NA TGTGCCACCTCCTTTAACAGGGATGGCTACACCTTC CATSFNRDGYTF
TRBJ2-7 TRBV18 NA NA TGTGCCAGCTCACCATCCACGACGGGAGATTACGAGCAGTACTTC CASSPSTTGDYEQYF
TRBJ1-2 TRBV7-2 NA NA TGTGCCAGCAGCTTAGGGGGGGCGCGGGGCTACACCTTC CASSLGGARGYTF
TRBJ1-2 TRBV28 NA NA TGTGCCAGCAGTTTATGGGCAGGGGATGGCTACACCTTC CASSLWAGDGYTF
TRBJ1-4 TRBV11-2 NA NA TGTGCCAGCAGCAGAAGCTCCCGGGGGCGGGGAACTAATGAAAAACTGTTTTTT CASSRSSRGRGTNEKLFF
TRBJ2-5 TRBV28 NA NA TGTGCCAGCGCACCCCCCGGGACACTCATGTTTAGAGAGACCCAGTACTTC CASAPPGTLMFRETQYF
TRBJ1-2 TRBV7-6 TRBD1 few TGTGCCAGCAGCTTAGGGCGGACAGGGGGCGGCTACACCTTC CASSLGRTGGGYTF
TRBJ1-1 TRBV6-5 TRBD1 NA TGTGCCAGCGCGTGGACAGGGGCCACTGAAGCTTTCTTT CASAWTGATEAFF
TRBJ2-1 TRBV28 TRBD2 NA TGTGCCAGCAGTTTCCGCACTAGCGGAAAAAATGAGCAGTTCTTC CASSFRTSGKNEQFF
TRBJ1-4 TRBV5-4 TRBD1 NA TGTGCCAGCAGGAGGGGACAGAGGGCTAATGAAAAACTGTTTTTT CASRRGQRANEKLFF
TRBJ2-1 TRBV10-3 TRBD2 NA TGTGCCATCAGTGGAGAGCGGGAGAGTAGCGATGAGCAGTTCTTC CAISGERESSDEQFF
TRBJ1-1 TRBV4-2 TRBD1 NA TGTGCCAGCAGCCAGAGGGAGACAGGGGAAGCTTTCTTT CASSQRETGEAFF
TRBJ1-5 TRBV29-1 TRBD1 NA TGCAGCGCCGCGACCGACAGGGTTCAGCCCCAGCATTTT CSAATDRVQPQHF
TRBJ2-1 TRBV7-2 NA NA TGTGCCAGCAGGCACTGGGGGGGGCAGTACAATGAGCAGTTCTTC CASRHWGGQYNEQFF
TRBJ2-7 TRBV5-4 TRBD1 once TGTGCCAGCAGCTTACGACAGGGGGCCTACTACGAGCAGTACTTC CASSLRQGAYYEQYF
TRBJ2-1 TRBV28 NA NA TGTGCCAGCAGTTTAATGGGTTTATCCTACAATGAGCAGTTCTTC CASSLMGLSYNEQFF
TRBJ2-7 TRBV6-1 TRBD2 NA TGTGCCAGCAGTGATGCTGCTGGACTAGCGGGTTTTGAGCAGTACTTC CASSDAAGLAGFEQYF